Below are 30 T cell receptor beta chains sequenced from a single sample in a study of vaccination effects on CD4 cells after COVID-19. Measured with immunoSEQ multiplex PCR; TCRdb has only the in-frame clones, and not every one. This table has about 41,000 clones, more than 60% appearing once. Before any sequencing was done, the ViraFEST assay used viral peptide pools to expand antigen-specific CD4+ T cells. It was after nine to eleven days of culture that CD4+ T cells were isolated. Nobody among the vaccine recipients had prior SARS-CoV-2 infection (nucleocapsid antibodies were negative). Their antigens are not known. Sequences were derived from CD4+ T cells from PBMCs cultured with HCoV-OC43 spike peptides, sampled before COVID-19 vaccination. Documented subset: HCoV-OC43 spike overlapping peptide pool stimulation. The source is a human donor who received a COVID-19 vaccine.

This clone was detected a few times. The CDR3 here is CASSLTNRVNNEQFF. The CDR3, as DNA: TGTGCCAGCAGCTTAACAAACAGGGTGAACAATGAGCAGTTCTTC. This chain uses TRBV7-9 with TRBJ2-1; D is perhaps TRBD1 (6 bases). The CDR3 totals 15 residues. V dropped 2 bases and J dropped 5 bases, with 13 bases sitting between them. In germline, CDR1 is SEHNR, CDR2 FQNEAQ (reference sequence).

The chain combines TRBV6-2 or TRBV6-3 with TRBJ2-7, with TRBD1 identical over 10 bases. V lost 4 bases and J lost 2; bases outside the gene matches: 5. CDR1 is MNHEY, CDR2 SVGEGT, per germline. There are 15 residues in the CDR3. In nucleotides, the CDR3 is TGTGCCAGCAGTTTGACAGGGGGCCCTACCTACGAGCAGTACTTC. As protein: CASSLTGGPTYEQYF.

In this sample, this clone turned up a few times. V gene TRBV19 combines with J gene TRBJ1-2; 12 positions match TRBD1. There are 15 residues in the CDR3. V lost 5 bases to trimming and J lost 4 bases; unmatched junction nucleotides: 5. Germline V gene sequence: CDR1 LNHDA, CDR2 SQIVND (reference sequence). CDR3 DNA sequence: TGTGCCAGTAGTGCCGGGACAGGGGGCGCCTATGGCTACACCTTC. This sequence encodes CASSAGTGGAYGYTF.

The gene calls are TRBV5-1 and TRBJ1-2; a possible D gene is TRBD1 (6 bases). Trimming took 3 bases from V and 7 from J, leaving 10 bases between them. The CDR3 is 12 residues long. Germline CDR1 reads SGHRS; CDR2 reads YFSETQ. The CDR3 sequence: CASSSGEIGYTF. CDR3 coding DNA: TGCGCCAGCAGCTCAGGGGAGATTGGCTACACCTTC.

The chain recombines TRBV5-1 with TRBJ2-6, with 10 bases matching TRBD1. Germline assignment: CDR1 SGHRS and CDR2 YFSETQ. V gave up 6 bases and J gave up 0 bases; unmatched junction bases: 6. CDR3 length: 17 amino acids. The chain's CDR3 is CASTTTGGSSGANVLTF. Here the CDR3 DNA reads TGCGCCAGCACCACGACAGGGGGCAGCTCTGGGGCCAACGTCCTGACTTTC.

The V gene is TRBV28, the J gene TRBJ2-4; D unclear. Germline V gene lookup returns CDR1 MDHEN and CDR2 SYDVKM. The CDR3 consists of 14 residues. V was cut by 6 bases and J by 6 bases, with 15 bases left in between. CDR3 sequence: CASRLSGRPNIQYF. The DNA for the CDR3 is TGTGCCAGCAGGCTGTCGGGCAGACCAAACATTCAGTACTTC.

This clone occurred many times. The chain joins TRBV3-1 (or the pseudogene TRBV3-2) to TRBJ1-2; D gene uncertain. The CDR3 totals 15 residues. Trimming cost V 1 base and J 2 bases, with 11 bases left between them. The germline CDR1 and CDR2 sequences are LGHDT and YNNKEL (reference sequence). CDR3 DNA sequence: TGTGCCAGCAGCCAAGGTCTGACGGCAAACTATGGCTACACCTTC. Translation gives CASSQGLTANYGYTF.

This clone was found a few times. The gene calls are TRBV11-2 and TRBJ1-6; TRBD1 is a possible D gene (5 bases). The germline gives CDR1 SGHAT, CDR2 FQNNGV. The CDR3 sequence is 15 residues long. Trimming pared 0 bases from V and 7 bases from J, leaving 10 bases between. This CDR3 reads CASSLDPGANSPLHF. The CDR3 DNA reads as TGTGCCAGCAGCTTAGATCCCGGGGCAAATTCACCCCTCCACTTT. Full variable domain (missing parts from reference TRBV11-2 and TRBJ1-6): EAGVAQSPRYKIIEKRQSVAFWCNPISGHATLYWYQQILGQGPKLLIQFQNNGVVDDSQLPKDRFSAERLKGVDSTLKIQPAKLEDSAVYLCASSLDPGANSPLHFGNGTRLTVT.

This chain links TRBV20-1 with TRBJ1-2; D call uncertain. Germline CDR1 and CDR2: DFQATT and SNEGSKA (reference sequence). The CDR3 has 11 residues. The V gene lost 5 bases and the J gene lost 8 bases, with 12 bases spanning the gap. The CDR3 DNA reads as TGCAGTGCTGCCCATTTCGGGGGCTACACCTTC. It encodes CSAAHFGGYTF.

The rearrangement links TRBV4-2 to TRBJ2-6; TRBD2 matches at 11 bases. This CDR3 spans 18 amino acids. Trimming removed 5 bases from V and 1 base from J; junction bases left unmatched: 7. From germline, CDR1 is LGHNA and CDR2 YNFKEQ. The CDR3 coding sequence is TGTGCCAGCAGCGAAACTTTAGCGGGAGGGTCTGGGGCCAACGTCCTGACTTTC. It specifies CASSETLAGGSGANVLTF.

A few counts support this clone. This chain connects TRBV30 to TRBJ1-2; tentatively, D is TRBD1 (6 bases). This CDR3 spans 10 amino acids. The V and J ends lost 5 bases and 8 bases respectively, with 9 bases between them. CDR1 and CDR2 (germline): GTSNPN, SVGIG (reference sequence). For the CDR3, the DNA is TGTGCCTGGTACAGGGACGGCTACACCTTC. It is translated as CAWYRDGYTF.

This chain joins TRBV5-1 and TRBJ1-1, with unresolved D. Germline CDR1 and CDR2: SGHRS and YFSETQ. V lost 1 base to trimming and J lost 7 bases, with 11 bases between them. The CDR3 consists of 13 residues. CDR3 bases: TGCGCCAGCAGCTTGCGGCCAACCCGTGAAGCTTTCTTT. It yields the protein CASSLRPTREAFF.

This clone came up a few times. V gene TRBV4-1 combines with J gene TRBJ1-3; the match to TRBD1 covers 10 bases. J lost 4 bases, V lost 0 bases, and 3 bases had no gene match. CDR3 size: 16 residues. Germline CDR1 reads MGHRA; CDR2 reads YSYEKL. CDR3 residues: CASSQDDRGRGNTIYF. In DNA, the CDR3 is TGCGCCAGCAGCCAAGATGACAGGGGGCGAGGAAACACCATATATTTT.

The chain recombines TRBV2 with TRBJ1-2, with D possibly matching TRBD1 (6 bases). V lost 4 bases, J lost 8 bases, and 20 bases lay in between. There are 15 residues in the CDR3. Looked up from germline, CDR1 is SNHLY and CDR2 is FYNNEI. The CDR3 is CASSGGHSLMFGYTF. The DNA for the CDR3 is TGTGCCAGCAGTGGGGGACACAGCCTTATGTTCGGCTACACCTTC.

The chain carries TRBV2 and TRBJ1-2; TRBD1 is a possible D gene (6 bases). The CDR3 spans 13 residues. The V gene lost 3 bases and the J gene lost 3 bases, with 8 bases spanning the gap. Per germline, CDR1 SNHLY and CDR2 FYNNEI. CDR3 residues: CASSEGADYGYTF. CDR3 in DNA: TGTGCCAGCAGTGAGGGGGCGGACTATGGCTACACCTTC.

This clone was found a few times. V usage is TRBV19 and J usage is TRBJ1-5; possibly TRBD1 for D (5 bases). V was cut by 4 bases and J by 3 bases, with 10 bases left in between. This CDR3 has 14 amino acids. Germline CDR1 LNHDA, CDR2 SQIVND (reference sequence). The CDR3 reads CASSTPRVNQPQHF. For the CDR3, the DNA is TGTGCCAGTAGTACCCCCAGGGTCAATCAGCCCCAGCATTTT.

The genes are TRBV3-1 (or the pseudogene TRBV3-2) and TRBJ2-1; 9 nucleotides agree with TRBD2. Germline V gene data show CDR1 as LGHDT and CDR2 as YNNKEL (reference sequence). This CDR3 region has 17 residues. With 8 bases clipped from V and 3 bases from J, the junction kept 14 bases outside the gene matches. The CDR3 here is CASRGAPLSGGYNEQFF. The CDR3 DNA is TGTGCCAGCCGCGGGGCACCTCTTAGCGGGGGCTACAATGAGCAGTTCTTC.

This sequence joins TRBV5-6 and TRBJ2-7; 7 bases match TRBD2. The CDR3 sequence is 16 residues long. V was clipped by 0 bases and J by 1 base; unmatched bases: 7. Germline CDR1 is SGHDT and CDR2 is YYEEEE. The CDR3 loop is CASSLGGSLMSYEQYF. The CDR3 DNA reads as TGTGCCAGCAGCTTGGGCGGGAGTCTGATGTCCTACGAGCAGTACTTC.

The chain recombines TRBV5-6 with TRBJ2-5; possible D gene TRBD1, 5 bases. Trimming stripped 1 base from V and 7 bases from J, with 11 bases between. The CDR3 runs to 13 residues. Germline V lookup: CDR1 SGHDT, CDR2 YYEEEE. The CDR3 DNA reads TGTGCCAGCAGCTTGAAGGGGTCCACGACCCAGTACTTC. This encodes CASSLKGSTTQYF.

The rearrangement joins TRBV3-1 (or the pseudogene TRBV3-2) to TRBJ2-5, with D possibly being TRBD2 (6 bases). Looked up from germline, CDR1 is LGHDT and CDR2 is YNNKEL (reference sequence). Trimming removed 4 bases from V and 5 bases from J, with 14 bases in between. The CDR3 consists of 14 residues. CDR3 amino acids: CASSPSGLLETQYF. The CDR3 coding sequence is TGTGCCAGCAGCCCCTCGGGACTGCTGGAGACCCAGTACTTC.

J is TRBJ2-1 and V is TRBV5-4; D not resolved. Trimming pared 3 bases from V and 5 bases from J, leaving 6 bases between. The CDR3 extends over 12 amino acids. CDR1 SGHNT and CDR2 YYREEE come from the germline V gene (reference sequence). The CDR3 nucleotides are TGTGCCAGCAGCTCTGTCCACAATGAGCAGTTCTTC. Encoded protein: CASSSVHNEQFF.

V usage is TRBV30 and J usage is TRBJ1-4; unclear D gene. This CDR3 has 14 residues. Per the germline V gene, CDR1 is GTSNPN and CDR2 is SVGIG (reference sequence). V gave up 0 bases and J gave up 7 bases, with 12 bases separating them. The CDR3 sequence: CAWSVDAGGEKLFF. The CDR3 DNA follows: TGTGCCTGGAGTGTTGATGCGGGTGGTGAAAAACTGTTTTTT.

This chain links TRBV5-4 with TRBJ2-3, with 15 positions matching TRBD2. Germline V gene lookup returns CDR1 SGHNT and CDR2 YYREEE (reference sequence). The CDR3 covers 14 residues. Trimming at V came to 3 bases and at J to 12 bases, leaving 5 bases not matched to a gene. The CDR3 protein is CASSYGTSGRSQYF. CDR3 nucleotides: TGTGCCAGCAGCTACGGGACTAGCGGGAGGTCCCAGTATTTT.

The CDR3 spells CASSLTATNEKLFF. The CDR3 DNA follows: TGTGCCAGCAGCTTGACCGCAACTAATGAAAAACTGTTTTTT. The chain uses TRBV9 and TRBJ1-4, with no clear D. V dropped 4 bases and J dropped 0 bases, with 7 bases sitting between them. The germline V gene encodes CDR1 SGDLS and CDR2 YYNGEE. The CDR3 extends over 14 amino acids.

The chain combines TRBV5-1 with TRBJ1-1, with TRBD1 matching 7 bases. CDR1 and CDR2 from the germline V gene are SGHRS and YFSETQ. Trimming took 9 bases from V and 1 from J; bases not matched to a gene: 9. The CDR3 covers 14 residues. This chain's CDR3 is CATADREPNTEAFF. Written as DNA, the CDR3 is TGCGCCACCGCAGACAGGGAGCCGAACACTGAAGCTTTCTTT.

V is TRBV3-1 (or the pseudogene TRBV3-2) and J is TRBJ1-6; D is undetermined. There are 13 residues in the CDR3. CDR1 and CDR2 from the germline V gene are LGHDT and YNNKEL (reference sequence). The ends were cut back, 1 base at V and 9 bases at J, with 7 bases in the middle. The CDR3 reads CASSQAGSSPLHF. In DNA, the CDR3 is TGTGCCAGCAGCCAAGCCGGGAGTTCACCCCTCCACTTT.

For the CDR3, the DNA is TGTGCCAGCAGCCAGAGGGGGGGTTTTAGCACTGAAGCTTTCTTT. Translating it yields CASSQRGGFSTEAFF. The rearrangement uses TRBV7-8 and TRBJ1-1; possibly TRBD1 for D (6 bases). Germline V gene lookup returns CDR1 SGHVS and CDR2 FQNEAQ. The CDR3 runs to 15 residues. The germline V and J ends were trimmed by 5 bases and 4 bases, with 17 bases remaining between them.

V gene TRBV11-2 combines with J gene TRBJ1-6, with D possibly TRBD1 on 5 matching bases. Trimming removed 5 bases from V and 6 bases from J, with 17 bases in between. The CDR3 consists of 16 residues. Germline V CDR1 and CDR2: SGHAT, FQNNGV. The CDR3 reads CASSRGLIFSNSPLHF. The CDR3 DNA is TGTGCCAGCAGCCGGGGACTGATCTTCTCTAATTCACCCCTCCACTTT.

The V gene is TRBV19, the J gene TRBJ2-3, with 8 bases aligning to TRBD2. V lost 3 bases to trimming and J lost 7 bases; unmatched junction nucleotides: 6. From germline, CDR1 is LNHDA and CDR2 SQIVND (reference sequence). This CDR3 region has 14 residues. CDR3 nucleotides: TGTGCCAGTAGTATTAGCGGGACCAAAAATACGCAGTATTTT. Translating it yields CASSISGTKNTQYF.

The rearrangement links TRBV30 to TRBJ2-1, with 13 positions matching TRBD2. V lost 0 bases and J lost 1; bases outside the gene matches: 9. The CDR3 is 19 residues long. Germline loops: CDR1 GTSNPN, CDR2 SVGIG (reference sequence). CDR3 nucleotide sequence: TGTGCCTGGAGTGTACTCCGGACTAGCGGGAGTAGGTCCTACAATGAGCAGTTCTTC. Translated: CAWSVLRTSGSRSYNEQFF.